This entry lists 24 T cell receptor beta chains sequenced from one sample in a study of CD8+ T cells in alopecia areata. Treatment denoted: oral pan-JAK inhibitor, 5-10 mg twice daily. Reverse transcription of extracted RNA yielded cDNA, which provided the sequencing template. Libraries were prepared by immunoSEQ multiplex PCR; TCRdb keeps only in-frame clonotypes and omits some of them. The data contain approximately 110,000 clones, around three fifths of them singletons. The starting material was CD4+ T cells sorted from blood, obtained at week 24, from a patient treated with tofacitinib. These receptors were collected from a human donor with alopecia areata.

V and J are TRBV18 and TRBJ1-4, with D perhaps TRBD1 (6 bases). V lost 1 base and J 6 bases, leaving 12 bases between the germline ends. Germline V lookup: CDR1 KGHSH, CDR2 LQKENI. This CDR3 spans 15 amino acids. The DNA of the CDR3 is TGTGCCAGCTCACCACGACAGGAATTCTATGAAAAACTGTTTTTT. Translation: CASSPRQEFYEKLFF. Full variable domain (rest looked up from reference TRBV18 and TRBJ1-4): NAGVMQNPRHLVRRRGQEARLRCSPMKGHSHVYWYRQLPEEGLKFMVYLQKENIIDESGMPKERFSAEFPKEGPSILRIQQVVRGDSAAYFCASSPRQEFYEKLFFGSGTQLSVL.

This clone was seen just once. The J gene is TRBJ2-5, the V gene TRBV7-2, with D possibly being TRBD1 (7 bases). Germline V CDR1 and CDR2: SGHTA, FQGNSA. This CDR3 has 14 residues. The V end was cut by 5 bases, the J end by 5 bases, with 15 bases between. CDR3 nucleotides: TGTGCCAGCAGCCCAAGACAGGGAGGCGAGACCCAGTACTTC. This codes for CASSPRQGGETQYF.

The chain is built from TRBV19 and TRBJ2-7; 10 bases agree with TRBD1. Germline V gene sequence: CDR1 LNHDA, CDR2 SQIVND (reference sequence). The junction had 12 bases not matched to a gene; V was cut back by 6 bases and J by 4 bases. The CDR3 runs to 16 residues. CDR3 nucleotide sequence: TGTGCCAGTAGCCGCTCCCACGGGACAGGGGTTTACGAGCAGTACTTC. Amino acid sequence: CASSRSHGTGVYEQYF. Supplemented by reference TRBV19 and TRBJ2-7, the full variable domain reads DGGITQSPKYLFRKEGQNVTLSCEQNLNHDAMYWYRQDPGQGLRLIYYSQIVNDFQKGDIAEGYSVSREKKESFPLTVTSAQKNPTAFYLCASSRSHGTGVYEQYFGPGTRLTVT.

V gene TRBV2 combines with J gene TRBJ1-5; D gene ambiguous. The CDR3 consists of 15 residues. V was trimmed by 2 bases and J by 7 bases, leaving 15 bases between them. The germline V gene encodes CDR1 SNHLY and CDR2 FYNNEI. This CDR3 reads CASSETGQSRQPQHF. CDR3 DNA sequence: TGTGCCAGCAGTGAAACTGGGCAGTCAAGACAGCCCCAGCATTTT.

This sequence joins TRBV10-3 and TRBJ2-7, with no clear D. CDR1 and CDR2 (germline): ENHRY, SYGVKD. V was trimmed by 4 bases and J by 0 bases, leaving 13 bases between them. There are 15 residues in the CDR3. The CDR3, as DNA: TGTGCCATCAGTGCTATGACACAGAGCTCCTACGAGCAGTACTTC. Protein: CAISAMTQSSYEQYF.

As to this clone: Within the sample, other DNA sequences also encode this same CDR3. The chain has TRBV7-9 and TRBJ1-2; D is ambiguous. The CDR3 totals 11 residues. Trimming cost V 1 base and J 6 bases, with 3 bases left between them. Germline V gene lookup returns CDR1 SEHNR and CDR2 FQNEAQ (reference sequence). The CDR3, as DNA: TGTGCCAGCAGCTTAGGAGATGGCTACACCTTC. This gives the protein CASSLGDGYTF.

This sequence joins TRBV4-2 and TRBJ2-1; TRBD2 matches at 12 bases. V shed 1 base and J 2 bases; nucleotides not matched to a gene: 3. Looked up from germline, CDR1 is LGHNA and CDR2 is YNFKEQ. This CDR3 has 17 residues. The CDR3 DNA reads TGTGCCAGCAGCCAAGTCACTAGCGGGGGGCCCTACAATGAGCAGTTCTTC. As protein: CASSQVTSGGPYNEQFF.

This sequence joins TRBV19 and TRBJ1-2, with D tentatively TRBD1 (6 bases). The germline V gene has CDR1 LNHDA and CDR2 SQIVND (reference sequence). V was cut by 5 bases and J by 4 bases, with 14 bases left in between. The length of the CDR3 is 14 residues. The CDR3 is CASSETGIPYGYTF. Here the CDR3 DNA reads TGTGCCAGTAGTGAAACAGGGATCCCCTATGGCTACACCTTC.

This clone has a handful of counts. The chain combines TRBV2 with TRBJ2-1; TRBD1 aligns across 7 bases. The CDR3 is 15 residues long. Germline V gene sequence: CDR1 SNHLY, CDR2 FYNNEI. V was clipped by 2 bases and J by 9 bases; unmatched bases: 10. The CDR3 coding sequence is TGTGCCAGCAGTGAAATACAGGGGACCTCCACTGAGCAGTTCTTC. This sequence encodes CASSEIQGTSTEQFF.

The J gene is TRBJ2-7, the V gene TRBV15; 7 bases map to TRBD1. This CDR3 comprises 15 residues. Trimming took 2 bases from V and 5 from J; bases not matched to a gene: 9. Germline CDR1 and CDR2: LNHNV and YYDKDF (reference sequence). The CDR3 is CATSRRTGPSDEQYF. The DNA of the CDR3 is TGTGCCACCAGCAGACGGACAGGCCCATCCGACGAGCAGTACTTC.

The J gene is TRBJ1-1, the V gene TRBV23-1, with D unclear. TRBV23-1 is marked as an open reading frame, function uncertain. CDR3 length: 11 amino acids. Trimming stripped 8 bases from V and 5 bases from J, with 9 bases between. CDR3 in amino acids: CASARSTEAFF. CDR3 nucleotide sequence: TGCGCCAGCGCCCGGAGTACTGAAGCTTTCTTT.

This clone was counted between two and nine times. The chain joins TRBV15 to TRBJ2-3; TRBD2 matches 8 bases. Germline trimming cut 9 bases from V and 4 bases from J; bases unmatched to any gene: 6. The CDR3 has 13 residues. Germline values: CDR1 LNHNV, CDR2 YYDKDF (reference sequence). CDR3 sequence reads: CATTAGGADTQYF. For the CDR3, the DNA is TGTGCCACGACCGCGGGGGGTGCAGATACGCAGTATTTT.

In its sample, this clone was seen a few times. The rearrangement uses TRBV29-1 and TRBJ1-5; 8 bases match TRBD1. This CDR3 contains 13 residues. J lost 5 bases, V lost 5 bases, and 5 bases had no gene match. In germline, CDR1 is SQVTM, CDR2 ANQGSEA. Here the CDR3 DNA reads TGCAGCGTTCAAGGACAGGGCGATCAGCCCCAGCATTTT. As protein: CSVQGQGDQPQHF.

In its sample, this clone was seen a few times. The chain couples TRBV13 to TRBJ1-6; D possibly corresponds to TRBD1 (5 bases). This CDR3 has 12 amino acids. Per germline, CDR1 PRHDT and CDR2 FYEKMQ (reference sequence). Trimming cost V 6 bases and J 12 bases, with 12 bases left between them. As DNA, the CDR3 is TGTGCCAGCAGACGGACTGGGGGACCCCTCCACTTT. Translation: CASRRTGGPLHF.

The chain recombines TRBV6-5 with TRBJ1-4; D call uncertain. CDR3 length equals 12 residues. V lost 0 bases to trimming and J lost 8 bases, with 4 bases between them. Germline lookup yields CDR1 MNHEY and CDR2 SVGAGI. CDR3 residues: CASSYSNEKLFF. CDR3 bases: TGTGCCAGCAGTTACTCGAACGAAAAACTGTTTTTT.

This chain connects TRBV29-1 to TRBJ2-5; weak D call: TRBD1 (6 bases). V lost 4 bases to trimming and J lost 0 bases, with 12 bases between them. This CDR3 is 14 amino acids long. Germline CDR1 SQVTM, CDR2 ANQGSEA. The CDR3: CSVAQGVHQETQYF. DNA of the CDR3: TGCAGCGTTGCACAGGGAGTTCACCAAGAGACCCAGTACTTC.

V and J are TRBV9 and TRBJ1-6; D is perhaps TRBD1 (6 bases). Between the trimmed V and J ends, which lost 3 bases and 4 bases, there was a span of 14 bases. Germline V gene lookup returns CDR1 SGDLS and CDR2 YYNGEE. This CDR3 comprises 16 residues. As DNA, the CDR3 is TGTGCCAGCAGCGGTTCACGGGGGACATATAATTCACCCCTCCACTTT. Translated, it gives CASSGSRGTYNSPLHF.

This clone turned up a few times. This rearrangement joins TRBV29-1 to TRBJ2-5; D is undetermined. Per germline, CDR1 SQVTM and CDR2 ANQGSEA. The CDR3 loop spans 12 amino acids. Trimming removed 4 bases from V and 5 bases from J, with 11 bases in between. The CDR3 coding sequence is TGCAGCGTTGCTGAGCTCGGGGAGACCCAGTACTTC. As protein: CSVAELGETQYF.

The chain uses TRBV27 and TRBJ1-1; 9 bases agree with TRBD1. V lost 5 bases and J lost 0; bases outside the gene matches: 1. Germline assignment: CDR1 MNHEY and CDR2 SMNVEV (reference sequence). The CDR3 has 14 amino acids. For the CDR3, the DNA is TGTGCCAGCAGTCACAGGGGGCTGAACACTGAAGCTTTCTTT. Protein sequence: CASSHRGLNTEAFF.

The rearrangement joins TRBV6-5 to TRBJ2-1, with 7 positions matching TRBD2. CDR1 and CDR2 (germline): MNHEY, SVGAGI. The CDR3 has 13 residues. Trimming cost V 11 bases and J 5 bases; bases outside gene matches: 9. CDR3: CAAQRGIHNEQFF. Written as DNA, the CDR3 is TGTGCCGCCCAGCGGGGAATACACAATGAGCAGTTCTTC.

The CDR3 sequence: CASSQELSGYQPQHF. Here the CDR3 DNA reads TGCGCCAGCAGCCAAGAACTCTCAGGCTATCAGCCCCAGCATTTT. The rearrangement joins TRBV4-1 to TRBJ1-5; D remains unclear. The CDR3 consists of 15 residues. With 0 bases removed from V and 5 bases from J, the gap between germline ends came to 11 bases. Germline CDR1 MGHRA, CDR2 YSYEKL.

The chain is built from TRBV28 and TRBJ2-3; the D call may be TRBD1 or TRBD2 (5 bases each). Trimming removed 5 bases from V and 1 base from J, with 16 bases in between. Per germline, CDR1 MDHEN and CDR2 SYDVKM. The CDR3 runs to 16 residues. The CDR3 region is CASSRPGGWGTDTQYF. The CDR3 coding sequence is TGTGCCAGCAGTCGTCCTGGGGGATGGGGCACAGATACGCAGTATTTT. The variable domain in full, completed from reference TRBV28 and TRBJ2-3, reads DVKVTQSSRYLVKRTGEKVFLECVQDMDHENMFWYRQDPGLGLRLIYFSYDVKMKEKGDIPEGYSVSREKKERFSLILESASTNQTSMYLCASSRPGGWGTDTQYFGPGTRLTVL.

This clone was seen only a few times. In DNA, the CDR3 is TGTGCCAGCAGTTTGGTACAGGGCCGAGGCGGCTACACCTTC. Translation: CASSLVQGRGGYTF. The chain has TRBV27 and TRBJ1-2, with a possible D match to TRBD1 (6 bases). This CDR3 is built from 14 residues. The V end was cut by 3 bases, the J end by 8 bases, with 16 bases between. The germline V gene encodes CDR1 MNHEY and CDR2 SMNVEV (reference sequence).

The V gene is TRBV11-2, the J gene TRBJ1-4, with D perhaps TRBD1 (5 bases). The germline V gene encodes CDR1 SGHAT and CDR2 FQNNGV. With 3 bases removed from V and 10 bases from J, the gap between germline ends came to 15 bases. This CDR3 is 14 amino acids long. The CDR3, as DNA: TGTGCCAGCAGCTTCGAACAGCCTGGGGGAAAACTGTTTTTT. Translation: CASSFEQPGGKLFF. The variable domain in full, with the rest retrieved from reference TRBV11-2 and TRBJ1-4, is EAGVAQSPRYKIIEKRQSVAFWCNPISGHATLYWYQQILGQGPKLLIQFQNNGVVDDSQLPKDRFSAERLKGVDSTLKIQPAKLEDSAVYLCASSFEQPGGKLFFGSGTQLSVL.